The clone carrying this T cell receptor beta chain appeared a few times. The target antigen is unknown. Germline V CDR1 and CDR2: SGHDT, YYEEEE. This CDR3 is 17 amino acids long. The germline V and J ends were trimmed by 1 base and 1 base, with 17 bases remaining between them. This sample is part of a study of cytomegalovirus exposure and HLA in healthy donors. Whole-study findings and limits: There were reportedly fewer N-insertions in an Asian-associated ancestry cluster than the roughly 670-donor mean, in a later analysis. Upon later analysis, HLA-associated TCR beta chains proved more clonally expanded than other, equally common chains. Association of a missense DCLRE1C variant with TCR beta V- and J-gene trimming was reported in a later analysis. Some V segments (TRBV6-2 and TRBV6-3 among them) were excluded as indistinguishable.

This PCR relied on a set of 60 Vbeta primers and 13 Jbeta primers. Assay used: immunoSEQ multiplex PCR; TCRdb lists only in-frame clones, some missing. This table holds about 140,000 clones, roughly 81% found once. This receptor was obtained from a female donor in good health and CMV-seronegative. The rearrangement joins TRBV5-6 to TRBJ1-1, with D uncertain. Sequencing was carried out using PBMCs. The CDR3 loop is CASSLTLGGPTNTEAFF. The DNA for the CDR3 is TGTGCCAGCAGCTTGACCCTGGGAGGGCCAACGAACACTGAAGCTTTCTTT. Looking up the rest from reference TRBV5-6 and TRBJ1-1 gives the full variable domain: DAGVTQSPTHLIKTRGQQVTLRCSPKSGHDTVSWYQQALGQGPQFIFQYYEEEERQRGNFPDRFSGHQFPNYSSELNVNALLLGDSALYLCASSLTLGGPTNTEAFFGQGTRLTVV.